These T cell receptor beta chains were read from a single sample in a study of vaccination and CD4 T cells after COVID-19. Their cognate antigens are unknown. A single record per CDR3 protein comes from TCRdb applying MiXCR to the PCR reads. The sample has 9,500 to 10,000 distinct CDR3 sequences; 30% to 40% are singletons. The sequenced sample was CD4+ T cells from blood, cultured in vitro. The receptors here all came from a human donor in good health. CDR3s include the opening cysteine and the closing phenylalanine or tryptophan. The D gene is left open where the match is weak. Not every row has a clone size; where given, it reads once, few, many or a size class.

TRBV9,TRBD1,TRBJ2-1,-,CASSVEDRVLAYNEQFF,TGTGCCAGCAGCGTAGAGGACAGGGTACTCGCCTACAATGAGCAGTTCTTC
TRBV2,TRBD2,TRBJ2-1,-,CASRRGAYNEQFF,TGTGCCAGCAGGCGGGGGGCCTACAATGAGCAGTTCTTC
TRBV20-1,TRBD1,TRBJ1-2,once,CSARGDRANYDYTF,TGCAGTGCTAGGGGGGACAGAGCTAACTATGACTACACCTTC
TRBV20-1,-,TRBJ1-3,-,CSASLWNTIYF,TGCAGTGCCAGCTTATGGAACACCATATATTTT
TRBV14,TRBD1,TRBJ2-5,few,CASRDRDQETQYF,TGTGCCAGCAGGGACAGGGACCAAGAGACCCAGTACTTC
TRBV6-2/TRBV6-3,TRBD1,TRBJ1-2,few,CASSYSNRGHGYTF,TGTGCCAGCAGTTACTCGAACAGGGGGCATGGCTACACCTTC
TRBV6-1,-,TRBJ2-4,few,CASSAPTVNIQYF,TGTGCCAGCAGTGCTCCCACTGTAAACATTCAGTACTTC
TRBV10-1,-,TRBJ2-3,few,CATSARTDTQYF,TGCGCCACCAGTGCAAGGACAGATACGCAGTATTTT
TRBV27,TRBD2,TRBJ2-1,once,CASSLAGGLGYNEQFF,TGTGCCAGCAGTTTAGCGGGGGGGCTAGGATACAATGAGCAGTTCTTC
TRBV6-1,-,TRBJ1-5,-,CASSVPGGWKHF,TGTGCCAGCAGTGTCCCCGGGGGGTGGAAGCATTTT
TRBV30,TRBD1,TRBJ1-3,-,CAWGQGGDTIYF,TGTGCCTGGGGACAGGGAGGGGACACCATATATTTT
TRBV7-9,TRBD1,TRBJ2-3,-,CASSFGTGMRRGTDTQYF,TGTGCCAGCAGCTTTGGGACAGGGATGAGGCGGGGCACAGATACGCAGTATTTT
TRBV5-1,-,TRBJ2-5,-,CASSVSTGLQETQYF,TGCGCCAGCAGTGTAAGTACAGGGTTACAAGAGACCCAGTACTTC
TRBV6-1,-,TRBJ2-5,-,CASKLETQYF,TGTGCCAGCAAGTTGGAGACCCAGTACTTC
TRBV15,-,TRBJ1-1,-,CATSRDLENTEAFF,TGTGCCACCAGCAGAGATTTGGAGAACACTGAAGCTTTCTTT
TRBV2,-,TRBJ1-5,-,CASSRDPGGNQPQHF,TGTGCCAGCAGCAGAGACCCAGGGGGCAATCAGCCCCAGCATTTT
TRBV4-1,-,TRBJ1-5,-,CASSQEWNSNQPQHF,TGCGCCAGCAGCCAAGAATGGAACAGCAATCAGCCCCAGCATTTT
TRBV7-9,-,TRBJ2-5,few,CASSLPQETQYF,TGTGCCAGCAGCCTACCTCAAGAGACCCAGTACTTC
TRBV5-1,-,TRBJ1-1,-,CASSADSPTEAFF,TGCGCCAGCAGCGCAGACTCACCAACTGAAGCTTTCTTT
TRBV7-2,-,TRBJ2-2,few,CASSLVQSTGELFF,TGTGCCAGCAGCTTAGTTCAGAGCACCGGGGAGCTGTTTTTT
TRBV10-1,TRBD2,TRBJ2-7,-,CASSDPGTSYEQYF,TGCGCCAGCAGTGACCCCGGGACTAGCTACGAGCAGTACTTC
TRBV12-3/TRBV12-4,TRBD2,TRBJ2-7,-,CASSLRGGTYEQYF,TGTGCCAGCAGTTTACGGGGGGGAACCTACGAGCAGTACTTC
TRBV7-9,-,TRBJ1-5,few,CASSLGDGSYQPQHF,TGTGCCAGCAGCTTAGGCGACGGTTCCTATCAGCCCCAGCATTTT
TRBV7-3,-,TRBJ1-3,-,CASSLDMGNTIYF,TGTGCCAGCAGCTTAGACATGGGAAACACCATATATTTT
TRBV12-3/TRBV12-4,-,TRBJ2-5,-,CASSLTRWETQYF,TGTGCCAGCAGTTTGACCAGGTGGGAGACCCAGTACTTC
TRBV20-1,-,TRBJ2-7,-,CSVWGTYEQYF,TGCAGTGTGTGGGGAACCTACGAGCAGTACTTC
TRBV2,TRBD2,TRBJ2-3,few,CASILAGSSTDTQYF,TGTGCCAGTATCTTAGCGGGGTCTAGCACAGATACGCAGTATTTT
TRBV18,-,TRBJ1-2,-,CASSPPSKGWVGYTF,TGTGCCAGCTCACCACCTTCTAAGGGGTGGGTTGGCTACACCTTC
TRBV2,TRBD2,TRBJ2-1,-,CARRGLKRGEQFF,TGTGCCAGAAGGGGATTAAAGCGGGGTGAGCAGTTCTTC
TRBV7-2,TRBD2,TRBJ2-3,-,CASSLRLAGGRHTTDTQYF,TGTGCCAGCAGCTTACGACTAGCGGGGGGGCGACACACAACAGATACGCAGTATTTT
TRBV2,-,TRBJ1-1,medium-sized,CASTQGENTEAFF,TGTGCCAGCACCCAGGGCGAGAACACTGAAGCTTTCTTT
TRBV30,TRBD1,TRBJ1-6,few,CAWSAGTGTASPLHF,TGTGCCTGGAGTGCCGGGACAGGGACCGCTTCACCCCTCCACTTT
TRBV27,-,TRBJ2-5,-,CASSPGIFGETQYF,TGTGCCAGCAGTCCCGGGATATTTGGAGAGACCCAGTACTTC
TRBV7-9,-,TRBJ1-5,few,CASSSAVGAHGSNQPQHF,TGTGCCAGCAGCTCCGCCGTGGGGGCACATGGGAGCAATCAGCCCCAGCATTTT
TRBV20-1,-,TRBJ1-5,-,CSARGANNQPQHF,TGCAGTGCTAGAGGGGCTAACAATCAGCCCCAGCATTTT
TRBV7-9,-,TRBJ1-1,few,CASSLEGEIAEAFF,TGTGCCAGCAGCTTAGAGGGGGAGATCGCTGAAGCTTTCTTT
TRBV19,-,TRBJ1-3,-,CASSMGPNPRENTIYF,TGTGCCAGTAGTATGGGGCCTAACCCCAGGGAAAACACCATATATTTT
TRBV7-9,-,TRBJ2-2,-,CASSLVSRGTGELFF,TGTGCCAGCAGCTTAGTGAGCAGGGGTACCGGGGAGCTGTTTTTT
TRBV6-1,-,TRBJ1-3,-,CASSESSGNTIYF,TGTGCCAGCAGTGAGAGCTCTGGAAACACCATATATTTT
TRBV6-5,-,TRBJ2-5,-,CASSYSAWETQYF,TGTGCCAGCAGTTACTCGGCCTGGGAGACCCAGTACTTC
TRBV20-1,TRBD1,TRBJ2-3,few,CSASYLDRGFTDTQYF,TGCAGTGCTAGCTACCTGGACAGGGGATTTACAGATACGCAGTATTTT
TRBV18,TRBD1,TRBJ1-2,-,CASSPGTGKYGYTF,TGTGCCAGCTCCCCGGGGACAGGGAAGTATGGCTACACCTTC
TRBV7-9,-,TRBJ1-2,few,CASELGEWYGYTF,TGTGCCAGTGAATTGGGGGAATGGTATGGCTACACCTTC
TRBV15,-,TRBJ2-6,-,CATSREGLTGANVLTF,TGTGCCACCAGCAGAGAGGGCCTCACTGGGGCCAACGTCCTGACTTTC
TRBV10-1,TRBD1,TRBJ2-1,-,CAAGRTGDFNEQFF,TGCGCCGCGGGCAGGACAGGGGATTTCAATGAGCAGTTCTTC
TRBV5-4,-,TRBJ2-7,-,CASSFGDPYEQYF,TGTGCCAGCAGCTTCGGGGATCCCTACGAGCAGTACTTC
TRBV12-3/TRBV12-4,-,TRBJ1-1,-,CASSPQVGAFF,TGTGCCAGCAGCCCTCAAGTCGGGGCTTTCTTT
TRBV6-1,-,TRBJ1-2,medium-sized,CASSEPAYGYTF,TGTGCCAGCAGTGAACCCGCCTATGGCTACACCTTC
TRBV19,TRBD1,TRBJ1-5,-,CASSNPIPRSWDRGHQPQHF,TGTGCCAGTAGTAACCCTATCCCCAGGTCTTGGGACAGGGGGCATCAGCCCCAGCATTTT
TRBV20-1,-,TRBJ2-3,-,CSARVGGSTDTQYF,TGCAGTGCTAGAGTAGGGGGAAGCACAGATACGCAGTATTTT
TRBV2,-,TRBJ1-5,few,CASSEYWGSNQPQHF,TGTGCCAGCAGTGAGTATTGGGGGAGCAATCAGCCCCAGCATTTT
TRBV6-5,-,TRBJ1-1,few,CASSYLRTEAFF,TGTGCCAGCAGTTACCTAAGGACTGAAGCTTTCTTT
TRBV6-5,-,TRBJ1-2,-,CASSYGGSEGFYGYTF,TGTGCCAGCAGTTACGGTGGTTCCGAGGGATTCTATGGCTACACCTTC
TRBV19,-,TRBJ1-1,few,CASSIGGHTEAFF,TGTGCCAGTAGTATAGGGGGGCACACTGAAGCTTTCTTT
TRBV10-3,-,TRBJ1-1,few,CASSREGGTEAFF,TGTGCCTCAAGCAGGGAGGGGGGAACTGAAGCTTTCTTT
TRBV20-1,-,TRBJ1-1,few,CSARDFTGTRNTEAFF,TGCAGTGCTAGAGATTTTACGGGGACAAGGAACACTGAAGCTTTCTTT
TRBV27,-,TRBJ1-2,-,CASSRGGVLYGYTF,TGTGCCAGCAGTCGGGGGGGGGTCCTCTATGGCTACACCTTC